The clone carrying this T cell receptor (beta chain) was seen only once. This record comes from a study of control samples from healthy donors and cancer patients. The assay was immunoSEQ multiplex PCR, and TCRdb's table has in-frame clones only and misses some. This table holds approximately 110,000 clones, roughly nine tenths found once. This CDR3 is built from 15 residues. The trim removed 6 bases at V and 4 bases at J, leaving 5 bases unmatched. CDR1 is MDHEN, CDR2 SYDVKM, per germline. The sequencing input was blood. This sequence joins TRBV28 and TRBJ1-5; 11 bases align to TRBD1. The source of this sequence is a human donor in good health. The donor label of this sample is uncertain. This CDR3 is CASRSGDRGNQPQHF. DNA for the CDR3: TGTGCCAGCAGATCCGGGGACAGGGGGAATCAGCCCCAGCATTTT.